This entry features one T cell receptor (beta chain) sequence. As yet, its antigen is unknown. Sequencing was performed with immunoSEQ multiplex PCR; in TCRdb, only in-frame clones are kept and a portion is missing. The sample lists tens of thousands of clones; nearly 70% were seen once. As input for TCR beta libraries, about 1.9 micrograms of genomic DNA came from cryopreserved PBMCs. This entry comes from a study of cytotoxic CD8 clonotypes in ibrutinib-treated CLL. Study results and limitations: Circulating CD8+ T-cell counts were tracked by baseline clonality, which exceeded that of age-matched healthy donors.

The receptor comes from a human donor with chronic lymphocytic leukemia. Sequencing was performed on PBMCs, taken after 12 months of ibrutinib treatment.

This chain's CDR3 is CASSSGTGNTGELFF. The CDR3 DNA sequence: TGCGCCAGCAGCTCGGGGACAGGGAACACCGGGGAGCTGTTTTTT. V usage is TRBV5-1 and J usage is TRBJ2-2; TRBD1 matches 8 bases. Germline V gives CDR1 SGHRS, CDR2 YFSETQ. V was pared by 3 bases and J by 1 base, with 2 bases of the junction left unmatched. The CDR3 length is 15 residues.